This is a list of T cell receptor beta chains from one sample in a study of blood T cell repertoires in COVID-19. The table came from immunoSEQ multiplex PCR; TCRdb's copy has only in-frame clones and leaves some out. The data contain approximately 200,000 clones, 75% to 90% of them singletons. Sequenced material: peripheral blood. These receptors came from a human donor in a cohort sampled during active COVID-19. Both conserved end residues are part of each CDR3. Fields, in order: clone size, V gene, J gene, CDR3 length, D gene, CDR3 protein, CDR3 DNA. D genes are given only for firm matches. Expanded clones are given a class, and other clones once, few, many or no size at all.

size: .; V: TRBV19; J: TRBJ2-7; length: 14; D: TRBD1; CDR3: CASSRTGGIYEQYF; DNA: TGTGCCAGTAGTCGGACAGGGGGTATCTACGAGCAGTACTTC
size: .; V: TRBV2; J: TRBJ2-2; length: 15; D: TRBD2; CDR3: CASRGTSGRTGELFF; DNA: TGTGCCAGCAGGGGGACTAGCGGGAGGACCGGGGAGCTGTTTTTT
size: .; V: TRBV10-3; J: TRBJ2-7; length: 14; D: TRBD1; CDR3: CAISETGGTGEQYF; DNA: TGTGCCATCAGTGAGACAGGGGGCACGGGCGAGCAGTACTTC
size: .; V: TRBV27; J: TRBJ1-2; length: 16; D: .; CDR3: CASSSNRDLSNYGYTF; DNA: TGTGCCAGCAGTTCAAACAGGGATCTCTCTAACTATGGCTACACCTTC
size: .; V: TRBV3-1/TRBV3-2; J: TRBJ2-3; length: 17; D: TRBD2; CDR3: CASSPGLAGVGPDTQYF; DNA: TGTGCCAGCAGCCCGGGACTAGCGGGAGTTGGCCCAGATACGCAGTATTTT
size: few; V: TRBV5-4; J: TRBJ1-2; length: 14; D: .; CDR3: CASSSGTFYYGYTF; DNA: TGTGCCAGCAGCTCCGGGACATTCTACTATGGCTACACCTTC
size: .; V: TRBV5-8; J: TRBJ2-7; length: 14; D: .; CDR3: CASSLVRYTYEQYF; DNA: TGTGCCAGCAGCTTGGTCAGGTACACCTACGAGCAGTACTTC
size: .; V: TRBV6-5; J: TRBJ2-1; length: 14; D: .; CDR3: CASSYAQGGNEQFF; DNA: TGTGCCAGCAGTTACGCCCAGGGGGGCAATGAGCAGTTCTTC
size: .; V: TRBV7-9; J: TRBJ1-1; length: 12; D: TRBD1; CDR3: CASSFSGGGAFF; DNA: TGTGCCAGCAGCTTTTCAGGGGGCGGTGCTTTCTTT
size: .; V: TRBV4-2; J: TRBJ2-7; length: 18; D: TRBD2; CDR3: CASSQGWSSGSFRNEQYF; DNA: TGTGCCAGCAGCCAAGGCTGGTCCAGCGGGAGCTTCAGGAACGAGCAGTACTTC
size: once; V: TRBV6-5; J: TRBJ2-7; length: 14; D: TRBD2; CDR3: CASYLRGGAYEQYF; DNA: TGTGCCAGCTACCTCCGGGGGGGTGCCTACGAGCAGTACTTC
size: .; V: TRBV9; J: TRBJ1-2; length: 13; D: .; CDR3: CASSVQGNYGYTF; DNA: TGTGCCAGCAGCGTACAGGGGAACTATGGCTACACCTTC
size: .; V: TRBV5-4; J: TRBJ2-1; length: 13; D: .; CDR3: CASSLGSSDEQFF; DNA: TGTGCCAGCAGCCTGGGCTCTAGCGATGAGCAGTTCTTC
size: once; V: TRBV28; J: TRBJ1-5; length: 15; D: TRBD1; CDR3: CASSPTGGGNQPQHF; DNA: TGTGCCAGCAGTCCGACAGGGGGAGGAAATCAGCCCCAGCATTTT
size: once; V: TRBV30; J: TRBJ1-1; length: 13; D: .; CDR3: CAWSGEVNTEAFF; DNA: TGTGCCTGGAGTGGGGAGGTGAACACTGAAGCTTTCTTT
size: .; V: TRBV6-6; J: TRBJ1-3; length: 19; D: TRBD1; CDR3: CASSPQGAVLIPPGNTIYF; DNA: TGTGCCAGCAGTCCCCAGGGGGCAGTTTTAATCCCCCCTGGAAACACCATATATTTT